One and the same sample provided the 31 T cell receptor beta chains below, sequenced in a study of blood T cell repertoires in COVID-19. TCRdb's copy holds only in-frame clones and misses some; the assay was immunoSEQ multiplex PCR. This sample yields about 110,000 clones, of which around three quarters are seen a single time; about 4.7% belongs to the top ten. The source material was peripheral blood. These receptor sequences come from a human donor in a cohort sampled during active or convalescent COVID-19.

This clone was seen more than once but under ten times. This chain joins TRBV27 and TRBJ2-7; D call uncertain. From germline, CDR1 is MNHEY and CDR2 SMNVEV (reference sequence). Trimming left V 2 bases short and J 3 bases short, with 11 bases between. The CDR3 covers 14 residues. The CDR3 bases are TGTGCCAGCAGTTTAAAGAGGTGGAACTACGAGCAGTACTTC. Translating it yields CASSLKRWNYEQYF.

The CDR3 sequence is CASADRPPAKNIQYF. CDR3 bases: TGTGCCAGCGCAGATCGCCCGCCAGCCAAAAACATTCAGTACTTC. This chain uses TRBV6-5 with TRBJ2-4; D not resolved. V was cut by 8 bases and J by 0 bases, with 14 bases left in between. Germline lookup yields CDR1 MNHEY and CDR2 SVGAGI. There are 15 residues in the CDR3.

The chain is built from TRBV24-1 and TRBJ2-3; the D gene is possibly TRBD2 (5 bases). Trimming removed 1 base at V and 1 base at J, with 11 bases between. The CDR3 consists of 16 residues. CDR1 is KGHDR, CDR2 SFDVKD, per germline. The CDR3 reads CATSDLWTVGTDTQYF. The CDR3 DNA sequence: TGTGCCACCAGTGATTTATGGACTGTGGGCACAGATACGCAGTATTTT.

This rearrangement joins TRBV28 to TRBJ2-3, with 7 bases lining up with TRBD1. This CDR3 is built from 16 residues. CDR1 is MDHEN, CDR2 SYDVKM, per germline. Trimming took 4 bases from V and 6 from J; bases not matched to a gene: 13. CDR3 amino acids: CASSYPTGAVGDTQYF. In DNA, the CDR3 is TGTGCCAGCAGTTACCCTACAGGGGCAGTGGGGGATACGCAGTATTTT.

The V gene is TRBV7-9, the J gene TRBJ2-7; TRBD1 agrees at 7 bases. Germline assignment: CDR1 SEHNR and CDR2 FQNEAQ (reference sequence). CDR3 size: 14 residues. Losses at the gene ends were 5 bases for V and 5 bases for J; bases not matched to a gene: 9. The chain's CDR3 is CASSPIGGPHEQYF. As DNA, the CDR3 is TGTGCCAGCAGCCCAATAGGGGGCCCTCACGAGCAGTACTTC.

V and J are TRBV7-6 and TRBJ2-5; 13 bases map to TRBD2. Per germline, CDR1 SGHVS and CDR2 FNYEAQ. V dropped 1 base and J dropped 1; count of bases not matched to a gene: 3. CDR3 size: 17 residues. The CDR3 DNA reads TGTGCCAGCAGCTTAGAACTAGCGGGAGGGCCCCAAGAGACCCAGTACTTC. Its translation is CASSLELAGGPQETQYF. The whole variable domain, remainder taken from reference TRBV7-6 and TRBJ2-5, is GAGVSQSPRYKVTKRGQDVALRCDPISGHVSLYWYRQALGQGPEFLTYFNYEAQQDKSGLPNDRFSAERPEGSISTLTIQRTEQRDSAMYRCASSLELAGGPQETQYFGPGTRLLVL.

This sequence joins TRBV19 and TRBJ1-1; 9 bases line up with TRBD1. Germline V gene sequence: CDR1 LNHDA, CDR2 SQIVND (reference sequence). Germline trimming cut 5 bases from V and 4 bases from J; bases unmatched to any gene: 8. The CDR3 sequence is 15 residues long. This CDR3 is CASSARQGVFTEAFF. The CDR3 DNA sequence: TGTGCCAGTAGTGCCAGACAGGGGGTCTTCACTGAAGCTTTCTTT.

CDR3 sequence (DNA): TGCGCCAGCAGCCAAGCCCCGGGAAAGAACTATGGCTACACCTTC. Amino acids: CASSQAPGKNYGYTF. The J gene is TRBJ1-2, the V gene TRBV4-3; D call uncertain. Trimming cost V 1 base and J 2 bases, with 11 bases left between them. CDR3 length: 15 residues. CDR1 and CDR2 from the germline V gene are LGHNA and YSLEER.

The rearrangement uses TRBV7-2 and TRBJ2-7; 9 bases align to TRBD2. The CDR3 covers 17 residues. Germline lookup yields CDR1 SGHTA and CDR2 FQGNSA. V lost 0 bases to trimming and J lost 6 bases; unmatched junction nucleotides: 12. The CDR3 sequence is CASSLALSGSSLSEQYF. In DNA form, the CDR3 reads TGTGCCAGCAGCTTAGCGCTTAGCGGGAGTTCATTGTCCGAGCAGTACTTC.

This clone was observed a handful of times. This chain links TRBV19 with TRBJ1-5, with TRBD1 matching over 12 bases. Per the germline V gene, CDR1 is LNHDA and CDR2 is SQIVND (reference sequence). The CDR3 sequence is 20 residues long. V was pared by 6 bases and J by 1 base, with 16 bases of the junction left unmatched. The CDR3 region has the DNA TGTGCCAGTAGCCCGTTTCGGGGGACAGGGGGCGCGGGGAGCAATCAGCCCCAGCATTTT. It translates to CASSPFRGTGGAGSNQPQHF.

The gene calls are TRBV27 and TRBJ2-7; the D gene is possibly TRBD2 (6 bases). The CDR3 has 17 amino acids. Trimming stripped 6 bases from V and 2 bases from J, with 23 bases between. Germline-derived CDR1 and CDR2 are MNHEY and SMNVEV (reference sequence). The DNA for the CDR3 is TGTGCCAGCAGAGTTTCAGTATACGGGGGTCCCACCTACGAGCAGTACTTC. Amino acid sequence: CASRVSVYGGPTYEQYF.

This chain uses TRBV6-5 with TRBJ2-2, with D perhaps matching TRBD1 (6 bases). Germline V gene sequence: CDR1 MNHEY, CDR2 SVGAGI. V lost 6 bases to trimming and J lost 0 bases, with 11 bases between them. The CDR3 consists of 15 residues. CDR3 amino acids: CASRPRQANTGELFF. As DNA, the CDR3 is TGTGCCAGCAGGCCGAGACAGGCGAACACCGGGGAGCTGTTTTTT.

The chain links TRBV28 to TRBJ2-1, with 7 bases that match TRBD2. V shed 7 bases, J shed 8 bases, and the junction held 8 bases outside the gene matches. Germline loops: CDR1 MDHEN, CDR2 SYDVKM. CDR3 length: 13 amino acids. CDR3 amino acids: CASTPGGRDEQFF. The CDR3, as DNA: TGTGCCAGCACCCCTGGAGGGAGGGATGAGCAGTTCTTC.

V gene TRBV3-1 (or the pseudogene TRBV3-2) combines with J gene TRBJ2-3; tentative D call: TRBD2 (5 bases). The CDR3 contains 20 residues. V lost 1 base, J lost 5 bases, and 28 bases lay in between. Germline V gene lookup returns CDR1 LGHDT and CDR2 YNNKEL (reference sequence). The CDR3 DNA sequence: TGTGCCAGCAGCCAAGTTGCTAGCTCGGATCGCTCCACAGTAGGAGATACGCAGTATTTT. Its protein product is CASSQVASSDRSTVGDTQYF.

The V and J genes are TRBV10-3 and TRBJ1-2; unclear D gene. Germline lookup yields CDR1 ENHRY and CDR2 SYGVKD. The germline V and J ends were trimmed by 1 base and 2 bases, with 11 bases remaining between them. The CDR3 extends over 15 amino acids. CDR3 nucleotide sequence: TGTGCCATCAGTGAGTTTGGGAGGTCGAACTATGGCTACACCTTC. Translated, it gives CAISEFGRSNYGYTF.

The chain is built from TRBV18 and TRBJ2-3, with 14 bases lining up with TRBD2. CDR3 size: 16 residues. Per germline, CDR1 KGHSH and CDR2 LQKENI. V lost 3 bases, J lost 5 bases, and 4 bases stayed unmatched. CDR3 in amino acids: CASSPGLAGEGDTQYF. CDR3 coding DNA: TGTGCCAGCTCACCGGGACTAGCGGGAGAAGGAGATACGCAGTATTTT.

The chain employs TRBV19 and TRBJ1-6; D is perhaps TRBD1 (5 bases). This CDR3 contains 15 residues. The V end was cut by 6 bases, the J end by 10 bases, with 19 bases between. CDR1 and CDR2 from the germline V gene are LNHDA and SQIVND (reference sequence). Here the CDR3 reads CASSLHRGIGSPLHF. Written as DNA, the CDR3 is TGTGCCAGTAGCCTTCACCGGGGGATTGGGTCACCCCTCCACTTT.

The CDR3 nucleotides are TGTGCCAGCGGACACGGTGGTACTGAAGCTTTCTTT. Its protein is CASGHGGTEAFF. The rearrangement joins TRBV7-9 to TRBJ1-1; a possible D gene is TRBD1 (5 bases). The CDR3 has 12 amino acids. Germline V lookup: CDR1 SEHNR, CDR2 FQNEAQ (reference sequence). V dropped 8 bases and J dropped 5 bases, with 12 bases sitting between them.

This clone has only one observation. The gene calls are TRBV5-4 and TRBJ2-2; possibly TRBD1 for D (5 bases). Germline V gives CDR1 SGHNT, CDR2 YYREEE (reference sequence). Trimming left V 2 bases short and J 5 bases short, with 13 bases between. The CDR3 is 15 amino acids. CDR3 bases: TGTGCCAGCAGCTTCCCCAGGGATCGGACCGGGGAGCTGTTTTTT. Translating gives CASSFPRDRTGELFF.

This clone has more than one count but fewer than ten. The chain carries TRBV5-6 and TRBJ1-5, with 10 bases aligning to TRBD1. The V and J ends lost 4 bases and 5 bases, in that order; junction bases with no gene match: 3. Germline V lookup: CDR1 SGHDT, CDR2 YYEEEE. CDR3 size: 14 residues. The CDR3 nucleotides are TGTGCCAGCAGCCGGGACAGGGGTGATCAGCCCCAGCATTTT. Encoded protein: CASSRDRGDQPQHF.

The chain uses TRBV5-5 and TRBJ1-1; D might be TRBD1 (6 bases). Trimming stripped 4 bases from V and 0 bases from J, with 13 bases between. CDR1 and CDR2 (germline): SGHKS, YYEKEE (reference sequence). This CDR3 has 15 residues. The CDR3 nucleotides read TGTGCCAGCAGCAAAGCAGGGACACTGAACACTGAAGCTTTCTTT. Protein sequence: CASSKAGTLNTEAFF. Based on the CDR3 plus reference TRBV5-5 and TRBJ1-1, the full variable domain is DAGVTQSPTHLIKTRGQQVTLRCSPISGHKSVSWYQQVLGQGPQFIFQYYEKEERGRGNFPDRFSARQFPNYSSELNVNALLLGDSALYLCASSKAGTLNTEAFFGQGTRLTVV.

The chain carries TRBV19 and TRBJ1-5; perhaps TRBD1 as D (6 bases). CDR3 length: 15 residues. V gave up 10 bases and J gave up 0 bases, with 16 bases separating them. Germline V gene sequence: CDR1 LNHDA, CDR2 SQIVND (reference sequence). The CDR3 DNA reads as TGTGCCACTCATCCCAGGGGCTCTAGCAATCAGCCCCAGCATTTT. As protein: CATHPRGSSNQPQHF.

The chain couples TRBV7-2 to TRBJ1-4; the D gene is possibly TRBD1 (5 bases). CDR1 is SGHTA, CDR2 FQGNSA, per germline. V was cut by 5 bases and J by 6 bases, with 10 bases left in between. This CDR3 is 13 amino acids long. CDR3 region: CASSPQGHEKLFF. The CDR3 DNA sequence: TGTGCCAGCAGCCCTCAGGGTCATGAAAAACTGTTTTTT.

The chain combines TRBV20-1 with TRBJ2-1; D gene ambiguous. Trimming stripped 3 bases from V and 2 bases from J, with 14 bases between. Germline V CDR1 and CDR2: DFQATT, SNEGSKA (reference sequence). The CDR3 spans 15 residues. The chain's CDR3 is CSASEFLPPYNEQFF. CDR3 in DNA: TGCAGTGCTAGTGAGTTTCTCCCCCCCTACAATGAGCAGTTCTTC.

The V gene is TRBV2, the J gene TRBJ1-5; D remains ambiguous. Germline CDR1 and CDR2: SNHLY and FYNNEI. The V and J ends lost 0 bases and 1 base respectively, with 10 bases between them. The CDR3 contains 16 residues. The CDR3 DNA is TGTGCCAGCAGTGAAGCGAGGTGGATGAGCAATCAGCCCCAGCATTTT. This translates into CASSEARWMSNQPQHF. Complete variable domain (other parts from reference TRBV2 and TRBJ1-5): EPEVTQTPSHQVTQMGQEVILRCVPISNHLYFYWYRQILGQKVEFLVSFYNNEISEKSEIFDDQFSVERPDGSNFTLKIRSTKLEDSAMYFCASSEARWMSNQPQHFGDGTRLSIL.

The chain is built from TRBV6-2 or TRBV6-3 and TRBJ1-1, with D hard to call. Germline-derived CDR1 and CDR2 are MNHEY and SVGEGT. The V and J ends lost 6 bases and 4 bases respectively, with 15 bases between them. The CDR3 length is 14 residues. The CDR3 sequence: CASSPGDGATEAFF. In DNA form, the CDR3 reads TGTGCCAGCAGCCCCGGGGATGGTGCCACTGAAGCTTTCTTT.

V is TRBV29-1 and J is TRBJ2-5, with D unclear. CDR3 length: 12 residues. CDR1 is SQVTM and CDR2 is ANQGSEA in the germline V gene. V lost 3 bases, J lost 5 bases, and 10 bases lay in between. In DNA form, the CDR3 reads TGCAGCGTTGAGTACAGTCGGGAGACCCAGTACTTC. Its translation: CSVEYSRETQYF.

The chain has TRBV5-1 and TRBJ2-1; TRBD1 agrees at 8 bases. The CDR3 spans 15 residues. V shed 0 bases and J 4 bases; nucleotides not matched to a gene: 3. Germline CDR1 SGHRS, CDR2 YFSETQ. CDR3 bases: TGCGCCAGCAGCTTGGAATGGACAGGGTACAATGAGCAGTTCTTC. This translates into CASSLEWTGYNEQFF.

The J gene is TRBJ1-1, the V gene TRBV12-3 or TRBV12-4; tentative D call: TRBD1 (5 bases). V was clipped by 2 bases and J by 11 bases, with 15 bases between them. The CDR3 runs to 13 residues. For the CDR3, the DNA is TGTGCCAGCAGTTTACGATGGGGGGATGTCGCTTTCTTT. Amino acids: CASSLRWGDVAFF.

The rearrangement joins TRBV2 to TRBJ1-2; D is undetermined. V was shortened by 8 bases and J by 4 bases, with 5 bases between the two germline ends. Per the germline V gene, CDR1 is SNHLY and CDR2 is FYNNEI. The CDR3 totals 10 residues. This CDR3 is CASRGYGYTF. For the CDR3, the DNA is TGTGCCAGCCGGGGCTATGGCTACACCTTC.

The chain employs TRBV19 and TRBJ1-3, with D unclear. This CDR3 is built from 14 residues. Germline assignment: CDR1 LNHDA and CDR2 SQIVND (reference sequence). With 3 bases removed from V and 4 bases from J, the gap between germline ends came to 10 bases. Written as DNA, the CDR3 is TGTGCCAGTAGTATCACAGACCGCGGAAACACCATATATTTT. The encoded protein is CASSITDRGNTIYF.